This T cell receptor beta chain was recorded in a study of tumor and adjacent non-tumor tissue in lung cancer. Whole-study results and caveats: Tumor TCR diversity, when higher, was linked to shorter survival.

A note on this clonotype: Its antigen is currently unknown.

A modified ARM-PCR protocol with three rounds of nested PCR amplified TCRbeta. TCRdb called the multiplex PCR reads again in MiXCR, with one record for every CDR3 protein. The sample consists of about 200,000 distinct CDR3 sequences, around 71% of them appearing once. No cell sorting was done before RNA was extracted from the tissue. Sample: lung tumor tissue. The sequence came from a man aged 60 to 75 with non-small cell lung cancer.

The CDR3 protein is CSVSGTGLNELFF. CDR3 in DNA: TGCAGCGTTTCCGGAACAGGGCTAAATGAGCTATTCTTC. The chain employs TRBV29-1 and TRBJ2-1; possible D gene TRBD1, 6 bases. V lost 5 bases, J lost 16 bases, and 24 bases lay in between. The CDR3 extends over 13 amino acids. Germline V gene data show CDR1 as SQVTM and CDR2 as ANQGSEA.